The 15 T cell receptor beta chains reported below all come from one sample, sequenced in a study of cytomegalovirus exposure and HLA in healthy donors. The primer mix had 60 Vbeta and 13 Jbeta primers. TCRdb keeps only in-frame clones here, not all; method: immunoSEQ multiplex PCR. The profile covers around 71,000 clones, with less than 75% appearing a single time and 5% to 6% taken by the ten largest. Sequencing used PBMCs. The origin of the receptors is a man younger than 45 in good health and CMV-seropositive.

This clone showed up just a few times. The chain employs TRBV27 and TRBJ2-5; 9 positions agree with TRBD2. This CDR3 has 14 residues. With V trimmed by 4 bases and J by 5 bases, 5 bases remained unmatched. From germline, CDR1 is MNHEY and CDR2 SMNVEV (reference sequence). Written as DNA, the CDR3 is TGTGCCAGCAGTTATTTAGCGGGAGAGGAGACCCAGTACTTC. This encodes CASSYLAGEETQYF.

V and J are TRBV19 and TRBJ2-7, with a weak D call TRBD1 (5 bases). Trimming shortened V by 9 bases and J by 4 bases, and 19 bases separated the two germline ends. This CDR3 spans 14 amino acids. CDR1 is LNHDA and CDR2 is SQIVND in the germline V gene (reference sequence). CDR3 in amino acids: CARERGRVPYEQYF. In DNA form, the CDR3 reads TGTGCCAGAGAAAGGGGCAGGGTTCCTTACGAGCAGTACTTC.

The V gene is TRBV27, the J gene TRBJ2-7, with 9 bases identical to TRBD1. Germline CDR1 is MNHEY and CDR2 is SMNVEV (reference sequence). V lost 6 bases, J lost 6 bases, and 9 bases stayed unmatched. The CDR3 loop spans 14 amino acids. In DNA form, the CDR3 reads TGTGCCAGCAGGATGTCGGACAGGGGATTCGAGCAGTACTTC. Translating gives CASRMSDRGFEQYF.

The chain joins TRBV9 to TRBJ2-3; TRBD2 matches at 7 bases. V lost 5 bases and J lost 0; bases outside the gene matches: 3. In germline, CDR1 is SGDLS, CDR2 YYNGEE. The CDR3 extends over 14 amino acids. CDR3 loop: CASSRGGSTDTQYF. CDR3 coding DNA: TGTGCCAGCAGTCGGGGAGGGAGCACAGATACGCAGTATTTT.

This chain joins TRBV5-1 and TRBJ2-3; 11 positions agree with TRBD2. Germline lookup yields CDR1 SGHRS and CDR2 YFSETQ. CDR3 length equals 18 residues. The V and J ends lost 4 bases and 10 bases, in that order; junction bases with no gene match: 20. The CDR3 protein is CASSGGLLAGEIQGAQYF. The CDR3 DNA sequence: TGCGCCAGCAGCGGGGGACTACTAGCGGGGGAGATACAGGGTGCGCAGTATTTT.

This rearrangement joins TRBV5-1 to TRBJ1-3, with a possible D match to TRBD1 (5 bases). This CDR3 contains 13 residues. Germline values: CDR1 SGHRS, CDR2 YFSETQ. Trimming took 4 bases from V and 0 from J, leaving 5 bases between them. The CDR3 bases are TGCGCCAGCAGCCAGGGCTCTGGAAACACCATATATTTT. Its protein is CASSQGSGNTIYF.

This clone was recorded once. The chain's CDR3 is CASSFGGSLYEQYF. DNA of the CDR3: TGTGCCAGCAGTTTCGGCGGGAGTCTCTACGAGCAGTACTTC. The chain has TRBV28 and TRBJ2-7; 7 bases line up with TRBD2. Germline CDR1 MDHEN, CDR2 SYDVKM. This CDR3 spans 14 amino acids. The trim removed 3 bases at V and 3 bases at J, leaving 5 bases unmatched.

Turning to this clone: A read error may produce the germline difference seen at one junction end. The chain carries TRBV11-1 and TRBJ2-7; a possible D gene is TRBD1 (6 bases). The CDR3 totals 15 residues. From germline, CDR1 is SGHAT and CDR2 FQDESV (reference sequence). The CDR3, as DNA: TGTGCCTTCAAGCCTGGGTGGCATACATCATTCAGGGGCTATTTC. The encoded protein is CAFKPGWHTSFRGYF. Full variable domain (outside the CDR3, taken from reference TRBV11-1 and TRBJ2-7): EAEVAQSPRYKITEKSQAVAFWCDPISGHATLYWYRQILGQGPELLVQFQDESVVDDSQLPKDRFSAERLKGVDSTLKIQPAELGDSAMYLCAFKPGWHTSFRGYFGPGTRLTVT.

This clone has more than one count but fewer than ten. The V call is TRBV19, the J call TRBJ2-3; 9 nucleotides match TRBD2. Unmatched junction bases numbered 8, after V lost 1 base and J lost 3 bases. The CDR3 covers 17 residues. Germline V gives CDR1 LNHDA, CDR2 SQIVND (reference sequence). Here the CDR3 DNA reads TGTGCCAGTAGTATAGTGGTTAGCGGGGGACCTACAGATACGCAGTATTTT. This gives the protein CASSIVVSGGPTDTQYF. The entire variable domain, with the rest obtained from reference TRBV19 and TRBJ2-3, is as follows: DGGITQSPKYLFRKEGQNVTLSCEQNLNHDAMYWYRQDPGQGLRLIYYSQIVNDFQKGDIAEGYSVSREKKESFPLTVTSAQKNPTAFYLCASSIVVSGGPTDTQYFGPGTRLTVL.

V usage is TRBV30 and J usage is TRBJ1-1; no clear D. CDR3 length: 14 amino acids. V dropped 5 bases and J dropped 0 bases, with 13 bases sitting between them. The germline V gene encodes CDR1 GTSNPN and CDR2 SVGIG (reference sequence). The CDR3 reads CAWAEVQMNTEAFF. Here the CDR3 DNA reads TGTGCCTGGGCAGAAGTGCAGATGAACACTGAAGCTTTCTTT.

Only a few counts were recorded for this clone. The J gene is TRBJ1-2, the V gene TRBV5-1, with 8 bases lining up with TRBD1. The CDR3 runs to 15 residues. Germline assignment: CDR1 SGHRS and CDR2 YFSETQ. With 6 bases clipped from V and 3 bases from J, the junction kept 10 bases outside the gene matches. The CDR3 reads CASTMAGGADYGYTF. The CDR3, as DNA: TGCGCCAGCACTATGGCAGGGGGCGCCGACTATGGCTACACCTTC.

For this clone: In the same sample, other DNA sequences code for this CDR3. This chain links TRBV6-4 with TRBJ2-1, with TRBD2 matching 9 bases. The CDR3 runs to 15 residues. Germline CDR1 and CDR2: MRHNA and SNTAGT. The trim removed 4 bases at V and 6 bases at J, leaving 7 bases unmatched. The CDR3, as DNA: TGTGCCAGCAGTGTGGCGGGGGGGCCAGCCAATGAGCAGTTCTTC. Protein: CASSVAGGPANEQFF.

This chain uses TRBV7-2 with TRBJ2-1; 9 bases are shared with TRBD2. The V gene end was trimmed by 5 bases and the J gene end by 4 bases; junction bases not matched to a gene: 6. CDR3 length: 15 amino acids. Germline-derived CDR1 and CDR2 are SGHTA and FQGNSA. CDR3 DNA sequence: TGTGCCAGCAGCGCCGAGCGGGGGGCTTACAATGAGCAGTTCTTC. This encodes CASSAERGAYNEQFF.

The chain links TRBV6-5 to TRBJ1-4; a possible D gene is TRBD1 (5 bases). The CDR3 contains 16 residues. In germline, CDR1 is MNHEY, CDR2 SVGAGI. The ends were cut back, 4 bases at V and 6 bases at J, with 18 bases in the middle. The DNA for the CDR3 is TGTGCCAGCAGTTTCGACTCCCAGGGCCCCTATGAAAAACTGTTTTTT. Translation gives CASSFDSQGPYEKLFF.

V gene TRBV2 combines with J gene TRBJ1-2, with 8 bases identical to TRBD1. After removal of 3 bases from V and 1 base from J, the junction contained 4 bases not matched to a gene. The CDR3 has 15 residues. Germline loops: CDR1 SNHLY, CDR2 FYNNEI. CDR3 amino acids: CASSDPDRGNYGYTF. The CDR3 coding sequence is TGTGCCAGCAGTGATCCTGACAGGGGTAACTATGGCTACACCTTC.